Below, 9 T cell receptor beta chains from the same sample are listed, as sequenced in a study of blood T cells in healthy people across ages. It was with a sample-barcoded 5' primer and a J-beta primer mix that a second PCR of roughly 7 to 12 cycles was run. Each CDR3 protein gets one entry after TCRdb re-called the 5' RACE reads with MiXCR. The sample has about 680,000 distinct CDR3 sequences; 49% are singletons. The specimen was blood. These receptors all stem from a woman between 55 and 75 years old in good health.

This clonotype was observed many times. This chain uses TRBV20-1 with TRBJ2-7, with D unresolved. Deletions cut 1 base from V and 7 bases from J, with 14 bases between. The germline gives CDR1 DFQATT, CDR2 SNEGSKA (reference sequence). This CDR3 is 13 amino acids long. CDR3 sequence (DNA): TGCAGTGCTAGAGGGGCCGTGTCCCCAGAGCAGTACTTC. Translating it yields CSARGAVSPEQYF.

This rearrangement joins TRBV24-1 to TRBJ2-1; D remains ambiguous. The CDR3 covers 12 residues. Germline V gene lookup returns CDR1 KGHDR and CDR2 SFDVKD. V lost 3 bases and J 6 bases, leaving 5 bases between the germline ends. The CDR3 loop is CATSDPINEQFF. In nucleotides, the CDR3 is TGTGCCACCAGTGATCCGATCAATGAGCAGTTCTTC.

This clonotype showed up just a few times. The chain recombines TRBV7-9 with TRBJ2-5; perhaps TRBD2 as D (6 bases). The CDR3 sequence is 14 residues long. Per germline, CDR1 SEHNR and CDR2 FQNEAQ (reference sequence). V was shortened by 0 bases and J by 5 bases, with 10 bases between the two germline ends. The CDR3 protein is CASSLAGLSETQYF. The DNA of the CDR3 is TGTGCCAGCAGCTTAGCGGGACTCTCTGAGACCCAGTACTTC.

CDR3 residues: CASRGQGIHEQYF. CDR3 nucleotides: TGTGCCAGCAGAGGACAGGGAATCCACGAGCAGTACTTC. The chain recombines TRBV12-3 or TRBV12-4 with TRBJ2-5; 8 bases align to TRBD1. The DNA end lines up better with TRBJ2-7; the J call may be wrong. The CDR3 length is 13 residues.

This clonotype showed up just a few times. The V call is TRBV7-2, the J call TRBJ2-3, with TRBD2 as a possible D gene (5 bases). V lost 5 bases and J lost 0, with 12 bases in between. The CDR3 spans 15 residues. Germline V gene sequence: CDR1 SGHTA, CDR2 FQGNSA. The CDR3 spells CASSPGLTSTDTQYF. The CDR3 bases are TGTGCCAGCAGCCCCGGACTGACTAGCACAGATACGCAGTATTTT.

This clonotype was detected only a few times. The V call is TRBV4-3, the J call TRBJ2-1; 7 bases agree with TRBD2. The J segment lost 0 bases and the V segment lost 0 bases, leaving 11 bases of the junction unmatched. CDR3 length: 19 amino acids. The germline gives CDR1 LGHNA, CDR2 YSLEER. This CDR3 reads CASSQEGGDERSSYNEQFF. In nucleotides, the CDR3 is TGCGCCAGCAGCCAAGAGGGGGGGGACGAGCGGAGCTCCTACAATGAGCAGTTCTTC.

The gene calls are TRBV30 and TRBJ2-1; tentative D call: TRBD2 (7 bases). The V and J ends lost 5 bases and 0 bases respectively, with 14 bases between them. The CDR3 is 15 residues long. The V gene's germline CDR1 is GTSNPN and CDR2 SVGIG (reference sequence). The CDR3 DNA reads TGTGCCTGGGCTAGGGGGGGCAGCTCCTACAATGAGCAGTTCTTC. This encodes CAWARGGSSYNEQFF.

This clonotype was seen a handful of times. The genes are TRBV29-1 and TRBJ2-1; TRBD2 agrees at 9 bases. Germline CDR1 SQVTM, CDR2 ANQGSEA. After removal of 6 bases from V and 3 bases from J, the junction contained 6 bases not matched to a gene. CDR3 length equals 14 residues. The DNA of the CDR3 is TGCAGCGTGGCAGCGGGAGGTAGCTACAATGAGCAGTTCTTC. Its protein is CSVAAGGSYNEQFF.

Concerning this clonotype: Compared with germline, one end of the junction differs, possibly owing to a read error. This chain connects TRBV4-3 to TRBJ2-6, with 8 positions matching TRBD1. The CDR3 is 18 amino acids. Germline CDR1 reads LGHNA; CDR2 reads YSLEER. CDR3 in amino acids: CASSQKTGVFSGANILTF. The DNA for the CDR3 is TGCGCCAGCAGCCAAAAGACAGGGGTATTCTCTGGGGCCAACATCCTGACTTTC.